This T cell receptor (beta chain) stems from a study of neurological immune-mediated disorders. Study-level results: HTLV-1-associated myelopathy ranked highest for TCR clonal expansion and multiple sclerosis lowest, beneath healthy controls.

The germline V gene encodes CDR1 KGHDR and CDR2 SFDVKD. The CDR3 extends over 13 amino acids. V was trimmed by 3 bases and J by 4 bases, leaving 7 bases between them. Each TCR transcript was tagged with a 10-nucleotide random UMI during 5'RACE. Each CDR3 protein is one row after TCRdb ran MiXCR on the 5' RACE reads. The data hold approximately 29,000 distinct CDR3 sequences, with 12% observed a single time. This clonotype was seen repeatedly, ten times or more. Its target is unknown. Material: PBMCs. The source of this sequence is a man aged 55 to 70 in good health. This chain links TRBV24-1 with TRBJ2-3; D uncertain. CDR3: CATSDLEADTQYF. The CDR3, as DNA: TGTGCCACCAGTGATCTAGAAGCAGATACGCAGTATTTT.